This T cell receptor beta chain appears in the sequencing data of a study of OX40 agonist ivuxolimab in advanced cancers. Across the whole study: The eligibility criteria allowed prior anti-PD-1, anti-PD-L1 or anti-CTLA-4 therapy, and approximately 38% had some.

In germline, CDR1 is WNHNN, CDR2 SYGVQD (reference sequence). V was shortened by 3 bases and J by 0 bases, with 6 bases between the two germline ends. The CDR3 consists of 15 residues. Repertoires were generated with immunoSEQ multiplex PCR, while TCRdb's copy carries only in-frame clones and drops some. The table includes 40,000 to 45,000 clones, 82% detected once. The receptor was isolated from an adult with an advanced solid tumor such as melanoma, head and neck, liver or kidney cancer. The V gene is TRBV10-1, the J gene TRBJ2-6; D gene uncertain. Source: CD4+ or CD8+ T cells sorted from blood, taken in a trial of the OX40 agonist ivuxolimab. CDR3: CASSEGVSGANVLTF. The CDR3 nucleotides read TGCGCCAGCAGTGAAGGAGTCTCTGGGGCCAACGTCCTGACTTTC.